The following is a TCR beta chain sequence with its context. Its antigen target is currently unknown. Base qualities were left out, and no much larger clone turns up one base away. The CDR3 numbers 19 residues from cysteine through phenylalanine. Only the CDR3 portion is preserved as DNA: 57 bases, with reading frame beginning at the first base. In the germline V gene, CDR1 corresponds to MNHEY and CDR2 to SVGEGT. Trimming leaves V shorter by 6 bases and J shorter by 0 bases, with the junction holding 11 bases beyond the gene matches. This entry is derived from a study of T cell responses to AZD1222 COVID-19 vaccine (dated by TCRdb to the early 2020s). Regarding the study in general: Because spike-specific TCR depth and breadth did not differ between the two schedules, AZD1222 recipients who got a second dose at roughly 4 weeks were pooled with those who got a second dose at roughly 12 weeks. A total of 230 to 250 trial participants underwent TCR sequencing, of whom about 210 received two doses of AZD1222 and some 25 received two doses of the MenACWY control vaccine. Trial participants were enrolled into age subgroups of 18-55, 56-69 and 70-plus years, which contained around 150, 29 and 61 TCR-sequenced participants, respectively.

The CDR3 regions of human TCRbeta chains were analyzed by immunosequencing. Per the authors' processing: Repertoire TCRs were checked for matches against a reference library of SARS-CoV-2-specific TCRs that had been generated using the MIRA antigen-specificity platform. Breadth meant the fraction of unique TCRs that were SARS-CoV-2-associated, whereas depth meant the fraction of total T cells that were SARS-CoV-2-associated. Using the MIRA data, every spike-specific TCR was mapped to the spike region that the TCR reacted to and assigned to either a CD4 or a CD8 class. Log10-transformed breadth and depth values were compared by one-way ANOVA with Sidak's multiple comparisons tests. TCRdb carries this immuneACCESS record with in-frame sequences only. Its versions omit some clonotypes, under half of them owing to an unresolved V gene in the studies checked, with the rest unexplained. That table supplies the V and J calls and clone size; D and trimming were determined from the DNA. This sample lists around 66,000 clones; approximately 84% were detected once. The top ten hold 15% to 20% of the sample.

Summary of the overall study and its limitations: A significant rise in spike-specific TCR breadth and depth was observed after two AZD1222 doses relative to day 0 and relative to MenACWY recipients. The 56-69-year group was small, and its depth increase did not reach significance, likely because of low power. Reportedly, close to half of the unique spike-specific TCRs recognized epitopes lying outside the regions that are mutated in the B.1.351 and B.1.1.7 variants. No day 14 peak-response samples were available, so repertoires were characterized only after the peak T cell response. Conclusions about previously exposed vaccinees are limited, since just five or six AZD1222 recipients were seropositive for SARS-CoV-2 at baseline. Participants were mostly white British and included more females than males, and it was suggested by the authors that clonal diversity may have been underestimated. Vaccine-associated CD4 TCRs spanned the whole spike protein, with dominant responses in regions 160-218 and 743-854.

Sample time point, as interpreted from the label and publication: baseline before first vaccination. Vaccinee samples came from UK trials COV001 and COV002, including a single-blind randomized controlled phase 2/3 trial of AZD1222 (ChAdOx1 nCoV-19) in healthy adults. For TCRbeta chain sequencing, PBMC samples were collected from trial participants at day 0 and at day 28 after the second dose. The rearranged chain carries TRBV6-2 or TRBV6-3 and TRBJ2-1; TRBD2 lines up with 13 middle nucleotides. The receptor's source is an adult in good health. Sequencing was performed on peripheral blood, taken on day 0 of AZD1222 vaccination. Read as DNA, the sequence is TGTGCCAGCAGCGCAATTCGGACTAGCGGGAGCGCCTCCTACAATGAGCAGTTCTTC. Translated, it reads CASSAIRTSGSASYNEQFF.